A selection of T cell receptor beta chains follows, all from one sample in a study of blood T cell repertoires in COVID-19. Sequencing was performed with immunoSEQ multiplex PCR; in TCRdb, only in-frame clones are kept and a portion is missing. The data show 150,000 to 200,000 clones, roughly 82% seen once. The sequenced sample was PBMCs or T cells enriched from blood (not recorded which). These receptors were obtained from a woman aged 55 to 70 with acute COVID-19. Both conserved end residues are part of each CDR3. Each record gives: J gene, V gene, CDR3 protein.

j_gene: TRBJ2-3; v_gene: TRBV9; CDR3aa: CASSVMDGGGEPRKNTQYF
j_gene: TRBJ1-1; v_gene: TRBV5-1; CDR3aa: CASSLRAGGTTEAFF
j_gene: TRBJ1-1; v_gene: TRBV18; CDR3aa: CASSPDRSETEAFF
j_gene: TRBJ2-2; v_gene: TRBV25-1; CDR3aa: CASSDTSGSNTGELFF
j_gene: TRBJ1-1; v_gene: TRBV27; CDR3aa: CASSLKDRGVTEAFF
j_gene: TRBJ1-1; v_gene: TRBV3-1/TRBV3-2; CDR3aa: CASSPRDRNTEAFF
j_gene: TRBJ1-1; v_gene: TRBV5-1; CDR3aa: CASTTGEGPGAEAFF
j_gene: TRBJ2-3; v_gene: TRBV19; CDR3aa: CASTSSSTDTQYF
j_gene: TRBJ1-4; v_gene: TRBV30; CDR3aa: CAWSLTGFNEKLFF
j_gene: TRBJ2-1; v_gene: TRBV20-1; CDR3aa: CSASGVLAGASYNEQFF
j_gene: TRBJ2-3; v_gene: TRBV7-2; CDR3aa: CASSSSVVDTQYF
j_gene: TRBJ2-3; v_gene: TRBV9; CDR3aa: CASSGQSTDTQYF
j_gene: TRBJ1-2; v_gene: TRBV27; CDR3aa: CASSASGQPKYGYTF
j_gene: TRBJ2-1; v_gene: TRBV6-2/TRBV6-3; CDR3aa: CASSPQGALPNEQFF
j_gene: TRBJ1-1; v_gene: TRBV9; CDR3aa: CASSVVVGQGSTEAFF
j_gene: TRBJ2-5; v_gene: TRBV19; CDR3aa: CASSRASETQYF
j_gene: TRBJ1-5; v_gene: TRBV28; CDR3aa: CASSPPARGQPQHF